This TCR beta chain was sequenced during a study of cytomegalovirus exposure and HLA in healthy donors. Generated by immunoSEQ multiplex PCR, the TCRdb table keeps only in-frame clones and is missing some. The sample lists approximately 230,000 clones; less than 90% were seen once. The CDR3 has 15 amino acids. Germline CDR1 SGDLS, CDR2 YYNGEE. V lost 0 bases, J lost 3 bases, and 3 bases stayed unmatched. The source is a man aged 18 to 35 in good health and CMV-seropositive. V and J are TRBV9 and TRBJ2-7; TRBD2 matches 10 bases. Source material: PBMCs. CDR3 loop: CASSVEAGGYYEQYF. The CDR3 DNA is TGTGCCAGCAGCGTAGAAGCGGGAGGGTACTACGAGCAGTACTTC.